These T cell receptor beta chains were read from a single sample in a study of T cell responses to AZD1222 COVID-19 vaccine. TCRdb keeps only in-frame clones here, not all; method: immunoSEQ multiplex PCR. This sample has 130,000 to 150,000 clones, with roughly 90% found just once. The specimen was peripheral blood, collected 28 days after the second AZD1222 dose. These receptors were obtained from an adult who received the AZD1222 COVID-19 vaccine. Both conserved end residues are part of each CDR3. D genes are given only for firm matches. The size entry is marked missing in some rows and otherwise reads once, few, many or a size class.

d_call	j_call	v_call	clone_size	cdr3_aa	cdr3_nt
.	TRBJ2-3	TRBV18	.	CASSPNGGRITDTQYF	TGTGCCAGCTCACCAAACGGGGGACGGATCACAGATACGCAGTATTTT
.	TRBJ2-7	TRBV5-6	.	CASSPGARTATTYEQYF	TGTGCCAGCAGCCCCGGCGCTAGGACAGCTACTACCTACGAGCAGTACTTC
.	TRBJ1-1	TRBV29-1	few	CSADRTENTEAFF	TGCAGCGCCGATCGGACAGAGAACACTGAAGCTTTCTTT
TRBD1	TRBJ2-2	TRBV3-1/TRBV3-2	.	CASSQPGTAWGTGELFF	TGTGCCAGCAGCCAACCCGGGACAGCATGGGGCACCGGGGAGCTGTTTTTT
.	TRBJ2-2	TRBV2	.	CASSEVVSGSGELFF	TGTGCCAGCAGTGAGGTGGTCTCAGGCTCCGGGGAGCTGTTTTTT
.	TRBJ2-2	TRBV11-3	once	CASSLGSNTGELFF	TGTGCCAGCAGCTTAGGCAGTAACACCGGGGAGCTGTTTTTT
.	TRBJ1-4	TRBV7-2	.	CASSLVTGGKLFF	TGTGCCAGCAGCTTAGTAACCGGCGGGAAGCTGTTTTTT
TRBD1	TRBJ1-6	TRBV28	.	CASSPLDRDNSPLHF	TGTGCCAGCAGCCCCCTGGACAGGGACAATTCACCCCTCCACTTT
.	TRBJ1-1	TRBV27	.	CASRTNSPRTEAFF	TGTGCCAGCAGGACGAATTCCCCTAGGACTGAAGCTTTCTTT
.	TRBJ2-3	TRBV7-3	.	CASSNTGPDTQYF	TGTGCCAGCAGCAATACAGGCCCAGATACGCAGTATTTT
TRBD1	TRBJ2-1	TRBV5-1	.	CASSRQGSSSYNEQFF	TGCGCCAGCAGCCGACAGGGTTCGAGCTCCTACAATGAGCAGTTCTTC
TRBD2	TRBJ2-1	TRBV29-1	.	CSGTSGSSSYNEQFF	TGCAGCGGTACTAGCGGAAGTAGCTCCTACAATGAGCAGTTCTTC
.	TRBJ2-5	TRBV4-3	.	CASSQGIGDWETQYF	TGCGCCAGCAGCCAAGGGATTGGGGATTGGGAGACCCAGTACTTC
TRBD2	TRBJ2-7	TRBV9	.	CASSGRAGLAGSLEQYF	TGTGCCAGCAGCGGCCGGGCGGGACTAGCGGGCAGCCTCGAGCAGTACTTC
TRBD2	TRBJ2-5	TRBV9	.	CASSVAGGNKETQYF	TGTGCCAGCAGCGTAGCGGGAGGGAATAAAGAGACCCAGTACTTC
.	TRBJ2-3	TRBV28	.	CASSLGILGADTQYF	TGTGCCAGCAGTTTAGGGATTCTTGGGGCAGATACGCAGTATTTT
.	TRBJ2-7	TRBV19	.	CASSPVGGDYEQYF	TGTGCCAGTAGCCCTGTGGGGGGCGACTACGAGCAGTACTTC
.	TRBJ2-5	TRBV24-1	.	CATSDLGETQYF	TGTGCCACCAGTGATTTAGGGGAGACCCAGTACTTC
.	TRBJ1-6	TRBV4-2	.	CASSQDRADSPLHF	TGTGCCAGCAGCCAAGATCGAGCCGATTCACCCCTCCACTTT
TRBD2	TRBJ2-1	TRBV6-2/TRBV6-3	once	CASSYSATSGSYNEQFF	TGTGCCAGCAGTTACTCAGCGACTAGCGGTTCCTACAATGAGCAGTTCTTC
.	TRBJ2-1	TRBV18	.	CASSQGRDNEQFF	TGTGCCAGCTCACAAGGGCGGGACAATGAGCAGTTCTTC
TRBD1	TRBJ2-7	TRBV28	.	CASSSGQGGSYEQYF	TGTGCCAGCAGTTCAGGACAGGGGGGAAGCTACGAGCAGTACTTC